The clone carrying this TCR beta chain was seen ten or more times. The antigen remains unidentified. This sample was included in a study of T cells in Graves' hyperthyroidism and ophthalmopathy. TCR beta CDR3 regions were amplified from RNA. HTBI primers were employed in a first-round RT-PCR of the TCR CDR3. MiXCR was run by TCRdb on the multiplex PCR reads, yielding one entry per CDR3 protein. The sample has a few hundred thousand distinct CDR3 sequences, 15% to 18% seen once. The V end lost 2 bases, the J end lost 0 bases, and 10 bases lay between the germline ends. CDR3 length equals 15 residues. Per germline, CDR1 MNHNS and CDR2 SASEGT. Participants, patients aged 18 to 65, had newly diagnosed hyperthyroidism with a duration under 2 months. Patients having uncontrolled infection, another autoimmune disease, pregnancy or lactation were not included. Regarding the study as a whole: Most clonotypes expanded in thyroid above 0.001 were likewise present in blood. Ophthalmopathy stood apart from stable hyperthyroidism in a 13 V-J model.

This chain uses TRBV6-1 with TRBJ1-2, with D possibly TRBD1 on 6 matching bases. What was sequenced was blood. This TCR came from a woman under 40 with Graves' hyperthyroidism. CDR3 in DNA: TGTGCCAGCAGTGAATTCAGGGGTCCTAACTATGGCTACACCTTC. This sequence encodes CASSEFRGPNYGYTF.